The 11 T cell receptor beta chains listed next were all sequenced from one sample in a study of blood T cell repertoires in COVID-19. Sequenced by immunoSEQ multiplex PCR; TCRdb stores in-frame clones only, minus some. The table lists approximately 80,000 clones, about 92% of them singletons, with around 0.98% in the top ten. The sample was peripheral blood. These receptors were collected from a woman in her fifties or sixties in a cohort sampled during active COVID-19.

This clone was seen a few times. CDR3 in amino acids: CASSRPGTKNYEQYF. In DNA form, the CDR3 reads TGTGCCAGCAGCCGTCCCGGGACTAAAAACTACGAGCAGTACTTC. The chain recombines TRBV7-9 with TRBJ2-7; 7 nucleotides align to TRBD2. The germline V gene encodes CDR1 SEHNR and CDR2 FQNEAQ (reference sequence). Losses at the gene ends were 5 bases for V and 3 bases for J; bases not matched to a gene: 10. The CDR3 spans 15 residues.

The chain combines TRBV28 with TRBJ1-3; 11 nucleotides agree with TRBD1. The junction had 10 bases not matched to a gene; V was cut back by 2 bases and J by 4 bases. Germline V gene data show CDR1 as MDHEN and CDR2 as SYDVKM. The CDR3 is 18 amino acids. In DNA, the CDR3 is TGTGCCAGCAGTTTAGTGAACCCGGGACAGGGGGACGGAAACACCATATATTTT. Translated, it gives CASSLVNPGQGDGNTIYF.

The V call is TRBV27, the J call TRBJ2-2; the D gene is possibly TRBD1 (6 bases). The CDR3 has 16 residues. The V and J ends lost 6 bases and 2 bases respectively, with 16 bases between them. Germline V CDR1 and CDR2: MNHEY, SMNVEV (reference sequence). The CDR3 region has the DNA TGTGCCAGCAGGCCTACAGGGCGAGGAAACACCGGGGAGCTGTTTTTT. Encoded protein: CASRPTGRGNTGELFF.

In nucleotides, the CDR3 is TGTGCCAGCAGCCCCCGAGCGGGAGGGCCAGATACGCAGTATTTT. It codes for CASSPRAGGPDTQYF. This chain joins TRBV2 and TRBJ2-3; TRBD2 matches 10 bases. The trim removed 6 bases at V and 4 bases at J, leaving 7 bases unmatched. CDR1 SNHLY and CDR2 FYNNEI come from the germline V gene. The CDR3 covers 15 residues.

The chain has TRBV19 and TRBJ1-3; D is unclear. CDR3 length: 13 residues. The V gene lost 8 bases and the J gene lost 0 bases, with 8 bases spanning the gap. Germline V gene lookup returns CDR1 LNHDA and CDR2 SQIVND (reference sequence). The CDR3 coding sequence is TGTGCCAGTTCTCCTACCTCTGGAAACACCATATATTTT. This codes for CASSPTSGNTIYF.

The CDR3 here is CSARDHGEQYF. As DNA, the CDR3 is TGCAGTGCTAGAGATCACGGCGAGCAGTACTTC. The chain links TRBV20-1 to TRBJ2-7; D is ambiguous. V was trimmed by 0 bases and J by 6 bases, leaving 6 bases between them. CDR3 length: 11 residues. Per the germline V gene, CDR1 is DFQATT and CDR2 is SNEGSKA (reference sequence).

V and J are TRBV18 and TRBJ2-1; 7 bases fit TRBD2. Germline V gives CDR1 KGHSH, CDR2 LQKENI. The J segment lost 6 bases and the V segment lost 6 bases, leaving 11 bases of the junction unmatched. This CDR3 comprises 15 residues. The CDR3 is CASSPPTSLRNEQFF. The DNA of the CDR3 is TGTGCCAGCTCCCCCCCGACTAGCCTCCGCAATGAGCAGTTCTTC.

J is TRBJ2-3 and V is TRBV12-3 or TRBV12-4; no definite D call. CDR3 length: 13 amino acids. V lost 6 bases and J lost 2, with 9 bases in between. Here the CDR3 reads CASSLTATDTQYF. CDR3 DNA: TGTGCCAGCAGCCTTACTGCCACAGATACGCAGTATTTT.

This clone occurred once. The chain combines TRBV3-1 (or the pseudogene TRBV3-2) with TRBJ2-5; 8 nucleotides line up with TRBD2. Germline V gene data show CDR1 as LGHDT and CDR2 as YNNKEL (reference sequence). The CDR3 has 15 residues. Germline trimming cut 1 base from V and 5 bases from J; bases unmatched to any gene: 6. CDR3 nucleotides: TGTGCCAGCAGCCAAGGCATGGCTAGCGGGGAGACCCAGTACTTC. Its protein is CASSQGMASGETQYF.

The chain links TRBV11-2 to TRBJ2-1; D unresolved. Trimming shortened V by 4 bases and J by 6 bases, and 28 bases separated the two germline ends. The CDR3 runs 19 residues. Germline assignment: CDR1 SGHAT and CDR2 FQNNGV. CDR3 sequence (DNA): TGTGCCAGCAGCTCGGTTGTTTCCACAGCCCTCTCTCTTGGCAATGAGCAGTTCTTC. It encodes CASSSVVSTALSLGNEQFF.

This chain connects TRBV10-1 to TRBJ2-5; TRBD1 matches 10 bases. CDR1 WNHNN and CDR2 SYGVQD come from the germline V gene (reference sequence). The CDR3 spans 14 residues. With V trimmed by 4 bases and J by 4 bases, 3 bases remained unmatched. DNA of the CDR3: TGCGCCAGCAGTGGGGGGGACAGGGGAGAGACCCAGTACTTC. Translated: CASSGGDRGETQYF.